The next 3 T cell receptor beta chains were all read from a single sample in a study of PD-L1 blockade in urothelial cancer. Sequencing was performed with immunoSEQ multiplex PCR; in TCRdb, only in-frame clones are kept and a portion is missing. The sample has 40,000 to 50,000 clones; more than 75% are singletons. Time point reported: peripheral blood 6 weeks after treatment start. Sequencing used PBMCs, obtained around atezolizumab (anti-PD-L1) treatment. These receptors came from a man aged 60-69 years with urothelial cancer.

This clone is deemed medium-sized (0.01 to 0.1%). The rearrangement joins TRBV6-4 to TRBJ2-2; TRBD2 matches 11 bases. Germline V CDR1 and CDR2: MRHNA, SNTAGT. The CDR3 totals 15 residues. The J segment lost 3 bases and the V segment lost 6 bases, leaving 3 bases of the junction unmatched. The CDR3 region is CASSLLAGDTGELFF. The CDR3, as DNA: TGTGCCAGCAGCTTACTAGCGGGGGACACCGGGGAGCTGTTTTTT.

The rearrangement links TRBV7-2 to TRBJ2-2; 7 positions match TRBD2. This CDR3 is 14 amino acids long. Germline CDR1 SGHTA, CDR2 FQGNSA. Trimming took 3 bases from V and 6 from J; bases not matched to a gene: 4. CDR3 region: CASSFSGWSGELFF. Written as DNA, the CDR3 is TGTGCCAGCAGCTTTAGCGGGTGGTCCGGGGAGCTGTTTTTT.

This clone was detected a few times. The chain is built from TRBV18 and TRBJ1-1; 7 bases agree with TRBD1. The germline V gene has CDR1 KGHSH and CDR2 LQKENI. The length of the CDR3 is 15 residues. With 1 base clipped from V and 2 bases from J, the junction kept 4 bases outside the gene matches. The DNA of the CDR3 is TGTGCCAGCTCACCACGGGACAGCTTTAACACTGAAGCTTTCTTT. Protein sequence: CASSPRDSFNTEAFF. Together with reference TRBV18 and TRBJ1-1, the CDR3 gives the full variable domain: NAGVMQNPRHLVRRRGQEARLRCSPMKGHSHVYWYRQLPEEGLKFMVYLQKENIIDESGMPKERFSAEFPKEGPSILRIQQVVRGDSAAYFCASSPRDSFNTEAFFGQGTRLTVV.